These T cell receptor beta chains were read from a single sample in a study of cytomegalovirus exposure and HLA in healthy donors. Sequencing used immunoSEQ multiplex PCR; TCRdb keeps in-frame clones, though not all of them. The table lists around 350,000 clones, 86% of them singletons, with 0.65% to 0.95% in the top ten. Sequencing input: PBMCs. The receptor source for this set is a woman between 18 and 30 years old in good health and CMV-seronegative. The CDR3 runs from the conserved cysteine through the conserved F or W. Each record gives: clone size, D gene, J gene, V gene, CDR3 protein, CDR3 DNA. D genes are given only for firm matches. Only some rows state a clone size, as once, few, many or a class for expanded clones.

NA TRBD2 TRBJ2-1 TRBV9 CASSLRTSGRSINEQFF TGTGCCAGCAGCCTAAGGACTAGCGGGAGGTCTATCAATGAGCAGTTCTTC
NA TRBD1 TRBJ2-7 TRBV27 CASSVTGAFEQYF TGTGCCAGCAGTGTGACAGGGGCCTTCGAGCAGTACTTC
few NA TRBJ1-2 TRBV19 CASSIGNRGGYTF TGTGCCAGTAGTATAGGGAATCGAGGAGGCTACACCTTC
NA NA TRBJ2-3 TRBV9 CASSVRGTDTQYF TGTGCCAGCAGCGTAAGGGGTACAGATACGCAGTATTTT
NA NA TRBJ2-2 TRBV7-8 CASRRDTNTGELFF TGTGCCAGCAGACGGGATACGAACACCGGGGAGCTGTTTTTT
NA NA TRBJ1-2 TRBV14 CASSQWGNYGYTF TGTGCCAGCAGCCAGTGGGGCAACTATGGCTACACCTTC
NA NA TRBJ2-2 TRBV7-3 CASSFGGPSTGELFF TGTGCCAGCAGCTTCGGGGGTCCCAGCACCGGGGAGCTGTTTTTT
NA NA TRBJ1-6 TRBV14 CASSQYSNSPLHF TGTGCCAGCAGCCAATATTCCAATTCACCCCTCCACTTT
NA NA TRBJ2-1 TRBV9 CASSVNFVTLNEQFF TGTGCCAGCAGCGTTAATTTCGTGACTCTCAATGAGCAGTTCTTC
NA TRBD2 TRBJ2-1 TRBV6-5 CASSSGREEFF TGTGCCAGCAGTTCTGGGCGGGAGGAGTTCTTC
NA TRBD1 TRBJ2-7 TRBV6-1 CASTDRVTYEQYF TGTGCCAGCACCGACAGGGTTACCTACGAGCAGTACTTC
NA TRBD2 TRBJ2-7 TRBV10-2 CASRRTSGTSGTYEQYF TGCGCCAGCCGGAGAACCTCAGGGACTAGCGGTACTTACGAGCAGTACTTC
NA NA TRBJ2-7 TRBV7-6 CASSWGGANEQYF TGTGCCAGCAGCTGGGGGGGGGCGAACGAGCAGTACTTC
NA TRBD2 TRBJ2-1 TRBV29-1 CSVEDHSSERERGNEQFF TGCAGCGTTGAAGATCACTCTTCGGAGCGGGAGAGGGGCAATGAGCAGTTCTTC
NA TRBD2 TRBJ2-1 TRBV4-1 CASSPQPGGPYNEQFF TGCGCCAGCAGCCCTCAACCGGGGGGGCCCTACAATGAGCAGTTCTTC
NA NA TRBJ2-1 TRBV30 CAWSGQIDEQFF TGTGCCTGGAGTGGACAGATCGATGAGCAGTTCTTC
NA NA TRBJ2-7 TRBV27 CASSLSHQEAYEQYF TGTGCCAGCAGTTTATCCCACCAGGAAGCCTACGAGCAGTACTTC
NA NA TRBJ1-2 TRBV15 CATSRDRGQGRYGYTF TGTGCCACCAGCAGAGACAGGGGTCAGGGGAGATATGGCTACACCTTC
few NA TRBJ1-1 TRBV30 CAWSRGTEAFF TGTGCCTGGAGTCGAGGCACTGAAGCTTTCTTT
NA TRBD2 TRBJ2-3 TRBV5-1 CASSPSGRSDTQYF TGCGCCAGCAGCCCTAGCGGGAGGTCAGATACGCAGTATTTT
once TRBD1 TRBJ2-3 TRBV28 CATLDRARTDTQYF TGTGCCACGCTCGACAGGGCCCGCACAGATACGCAGTATTTT
NA TRBD2 TRBJ2-3 TRBV7-2 CASSFLSAGGRSDTQYF TGTGCCAGCAGTTTCCTCTCGGCGGGAGGGCGGTCAGATACGCAGTATTTT
few NA TRBJ2-7 TRBV7-2 CASSPSRDNHEQYF TGTGCCAGCAGCCCTAGCAGGGACAACCACGAGCAGTACTTC
NA TRBD1 TRBJ2-7 TRBV10-1 CASSDDRVWEQYF TGCGCCAGCAGCGACGACAGGGTCTGGGAGCAGTACTTC
NA TRBD1 TRBJ2-3 TRBV9 CASSVGTGVADTQYF TGTGCCAGCAGCGTCGGGACAGGGGTTGCAGATACGCAGTATTTT
NA NA TRBJ1-1 TRBV28 CASTLTSRLDTYMNTEAFF TGTGCCAGCACCCTCACCTCCCGGTTGGACACATACATGAACACTGAAGCTTTCTTT
NA NA TRBJ2-5 TRBV7-9 CASSLTKLAIAAETQYF TGTGCCAGCAGCTTAACTAAGCTGGCCATAGCGGCAGAGACCCAGTACTTC
few TRBD1 TRBJ1-2 TRBV7-9 CASSWRTGGYGYTF TGTGCCAGCAGCTGGAGGACAGGGGGCTATGGCTACACCTTC
once TRBD1 TRBJ2-1 TRBV4-2 CASSQRTGGPNNEQFF TGTGCCAGCAGCCAAAGGACAGGGGGCCCTAACAATGAGCAGTTCTTC
NA TRBD1 TRBJ1-2 TRBV9 CASSGTGDYGYTF TGTGCCAGCAGCGGGACAGGGGACTATGGCTACACCTTC
NA NA TRBJ1-5 TRBV30 CAWSLGGSISNQPQHF TGTGCCTGGAGTCTAGGGGGATCAATCAGCAATCAGCCCCAGCATTTT
NA TRBD1 TRBJ2-7 TRBV15 CATSRHRGPVEQYF TGTGCCACCAGCAGACACAGGGGGCCAGTCGAGCAGTACTTC
NA NA TRBJ2-1 TRBV5-6 CASSSGSQQFF TGTGCCAGCAGCTCAGGGTCTCAGCAGTTCTTC
NA TRBD1 TRBJ1-2 TRBV10-2 CASSDLSRDRAHGYTF TGCGCCAGCAGTGATCTAAGTAGGGACAGGGCACATGGCTACACCTTC
NA TRBD1 TRBJ2-7 TRBV30 CAWGQGALSYEQYF TGTGCCTGGGGTCAGGGGGCCCTCTCCTACGAGCAGTACTTC
NA TRBD1 TRBJ2-2 TRBV6-4 CASSESGTGTGELFF TGTGCCAGCAGTGAATCCGGGACAGGTACCGGGGAGCTGTTTTTT
NA TRBD1 TRBJ2-3 TRBV18 CASSPPGQGWKTQYF TGTGCCAGCTCACCACCGGGACAGGGGTGGAAGACGCAGTATTTT
few TRBD2 TRBJ2-5 TRBV30 CALGGEETQYF TGTGCCTTGGGGGGGGAAGAGACCCAGTACTTC
once TRBD2 TRBJ2-3 TRBV6-4 CASSEGLETDTQYF TGTGCCAGCAGTGAGGGACTAGAGACAGATACGCAGTATTTT
NA TRBD2 TRBJ2-7 TRBV5-1 CASSPPTSGNTYEQYF TGCGCCAGCAGCCCCCCGACTAGCGGAAACACCTACGAGCAGTACTTC
NA TRBD2 TRBJ2-3 TRBV2 CASSDGAGGQTDTQYF TGTGCCAGCAGTGATGGGGCGGGGGGGCAAACAGATACGCAGTATTTT
NA TRBD2 TRBJ2-2 TRBV6-1 CASTPAGGQPGELFF TGTGCCAGCACACCGGCGGGGGGGCAGCCCGGGGAGCTGTTTTTT
NA NA TRBJ1-1 TRBV30 CAWSGGTSAFF TGTGCCTGGAGTGGAGGAACATCGGCTTTCTTT